The 28 T cell receptor beta chains presented below share a single source sample, sequenced in a study of blood T cells in healthy people across ages. PCR was performed a second time for roughly 7 to 12 cycles using a sample-barcoded 5' primer and a J-beta primer mix. TCRdb processed the 5' RACE reads anew with MiXCR; each CDR3 protein has one entry. The sample contains over a million distinct CDR3 sequences, about 25% of which appear only once. These data also featured in a second study, about T cells of mothers and their children.

The sequencing sample was made of blood. The origin of the receptors is a girl under 10 years old in good health.

Only a few counts were recorded for this clonotype. The chain has TRBV29-1 and TRBJ2-5; possibly TRBD1 for D (5 bases). CDR3 size: 12 residues. Trimming took 6 bases from V and 4 from J, leaving 12 bases between them. Germline assignment: CDR1 SQVTM and CDR2 ANQGSEA. The CDR3 DNA reads TGCAGCGTCTGGGTGGGGCGAGAGACCCAGTACTTC. It yields the protein CSVWVGRETQYF.

The chain uses TRBV3-1 and TRBJ2-7; TRBD1 might be the D (5 bases). This CDR3 contains 14 residues. Per germline, CDR1 LGHDT and CDR2 YNNKEL (reference sequence). The V end lost 1 base, the J end lost 1 base, and 8 bases lay between the germline ends. The CDR3: CASSQVDKSYEQYF. The CDR3 coding sequence is TGTGCCAGCAGCCAAGTGGACAAATCCTACGAGCAGTACTTC.

The rearrangement links TRBV19 to TRBJ2-1; the D gene could be TRBD1 or TRBD2 (6 bases each). The germline gives CDR1 LNHDA, CDR2 SQIVND (reference sequence). The ends were cut back, 8 bases at V and 2 bases at J, with 13 bases in the middle. The CDR3 has 14 residues. The CDR3 sequence: CASQGWGAYNEQFF. The CDR3 DNA follows: TGTGCCAGTCAGGGGTGGGGGGCCTACAATGAGCAGTTCTTC.

This rearrangement joins TRBV10-3 to TRBJ2-1; D is uncertain. Germline loops: CDR1 ENHRY, CDR2 SYGVKD. CDR3 length equals 14 residues. Trimming cost V 2 bases and J 3 bases, with 8 bases left between them. In DNA form, the CDR3 reads TGTGCCATCAGTGAGGGGGTCAGCTACAATGAGCAGTTCTTC. Amino acids: CAISEGVSYNEQFF.

V usage is TRBV7-2 and J usage is TRBJ1-6, with D tentatively TRBD1 (5 bases). Trimming pared 1 base from V and 8 bases from J, leaving 12 bases between. This CDR3 is 15 amino acids long. Germline CDR1 reads SGHTA; CDR2 reads FQGNSA. CDR3: CASSLDSGGDSPLHF. The CDR3 DNA follows: TGTGCCAGCAGCTTAGATTCCGGAGGGGATTCACCCCTCCACTTT.

The V and J genes are TRBV10-3 and TRBJ1-1; D uncertain. The CDR3 is 13 amino acids. Between the trimmed V and J ends, which lost 6 bases and 3 bases, there was a span of 11 bases. The germline V gene encodes CDR1 ENHRY and CDR2 SYGVKD. For the CDR3, the DNA is TGTGCCATCAGGATTGACGGAGACACTGAAGCTTTCTTT. As protein: CAIRIDGDTEAFF.

This clonotype has a count of ten or more. The chain carries TRBV7-2 and TRBJ2-7; 12 bases align to TRBD2. CDR1 is SGHTA and CDR2 is FQGNSA in the germline V gene. Unmatched junction bases numbered 11, after V lost 7 bases and J lost 4 bases. CDR3 length: 16 residues. CDR3 nucleotides: TGTGCCAGCACCGTCGAAGGGACTAGCGGGTCGTACGAGCAGTACTTC. Translation: CASTVEGTSGSYEQYF.

The J gene is TRBJ2-1, the V gene TRBV10-2, with D unclear. The CDR3 contains 16 residues. The V end lost 0 bases, the J end lost 4 bases, and 13 bases lay between the germline ends. Germline V lookup: CDR1 WSHSY, CDR2 SAAADI. CDR3 coding DNA: TGCGCCAGCAGTGAGTCGACGGATGCTATTTACAATGAGCAGTTCTTC. The encoded protein is CASSESTDAIYNEQFF.

In its sample, this clonotype was seen once. V is TRBV7-9 and J is TRBJ2-1; D is perhaps TRBD2 (5 bases). The DNA end is a closer match to TRBJ2-5, so the J assignment may be wrong. Looked up from germline, CDR1 is SEHNR and CDR2 is FQNEAQ (reference sequence). This CDR3 spans 14 amino acids. The CDR3 bases are TGTGCCAGCAGCCCAGAGAGGGCTGGGGAGACCCAGTACTTC. As protein: CASSPERAGETQYF.

The chain's CDR3 is CASSTGLVGQFF. The CDR3 DNA reads as TGTGCCAGTAGTACCGGACTAGTTGGGCAGTTCTTC. V usage is TRBV19 and J usage is TRBJ2-5; 7 bases match TRBD2. With the DNA end fitting TRBJ2-1 better, the J assignment may be wrong. Germline assignment: CDR1 LNHDA and CDR2 SQIVND (reference sequence). This CDR3 contains 12 residues.

This clonotype was counted only a few times. V gene TRBV7-6 combines with J gene TRBJ1-2; a weak D match, TRBD1 (5 bases). Between the trimmed V and J ends, which lost 8 bases and 0 bases, there was a span of 13 bases. The germline gives CDR1 SGHVS, CDR2 FNYEAQ. The CDR3 consists of 14 residues. This CDR3 reads CASVPGGSNYGYTF. The CDR3 DNA reads TGTGCCAGCGTACCTGGGGGATCTAACTATGGCTACACCTTC.

V gene TRBV12-3 or TRBV12-4 combines with J gene TRBJ1-1; no clear D gene. Trimming pared 4 bases from V and 10 bases from J, leaving 16 bases between. This CDR3 has 13 residues. The chain's CDR3 is CASSSANGVGAFF. The CDR3 coding sequence is TGTGCCAGCAGTTCAGCAAACGGGGTCGGAGCTTTCTTT.

This CDR3 reads CASSLPGQGSERSEGSRGYTF. Written as DNA, the CDR3 is TGTGCCAGCAGCTTACCTGGACAGGGGAGCGAGAGGAGTGAAGGTAGCCGGGGCTACACCTTC. This rearrangement joins TRBV11-2 to TRBJ1-2; 9 bases fit TRBD1. The CDR3 sequence is 21 residues long. Germline-derived CDR1 and CDR2 are SGHAT and FQNNGV. J was trimmed by 8 bases and V by 2 bases; bases with no gene match: 27.

Note on this clonotype: At one end the junction does not follow the germline gene, possibly because of a read error. The chain is built from TRBV10-3 and TRBJ2-3, with D unclear. Germline CDR1 ENHRY, CDR2 SYGVKD. This CDR3 spans 15 amino acids. CDR3 coding DNA: TGTGCCATCAGGGAGTCCCCTACTAGCACAGATACGCAGTATTTT. Translated: CAIRESPTSTDTQYF.

This clonotype was found a few times. The chain has TRBV29-1 and TRBJ2-5; TRBD1 matches 8 bases. In germline, CDR1 is SQVTM, CDR2 ANQGSEA. V shed 4 bases and J 4 bases; nucleotides not matched to a gene: 8. The CDR3 spans 14 residues. This chain's CDR3 is CSVVRGQGAETQYF. CDR3 coding DNA: TGCAGCGTTGTGAGAGGACAGGGAGCAGAGACCCAGTACTTC.

This clonotype came up a few times. The chain carries TRBV12-5 and TRBJ2-7; D not certain. The V gene lost 1 base and the J gene lost 3 bases, with 7 bases spanning the gap. The CDR3 consists of 13 residues. Germline lookup yields CDR1 LGHNT and CDR2 FRNRAP. The CDR3 DNA reads as TGTGCTAGTGGTTTGGATGAACACTACGAGCAGTACTTC. Translating it yields CASGLDEHYEQYF.

In this sample, this clonotype turned up a few times. This chain joins TRBV7-9 and TRBJ2-3; 10 nucleotides match TRBD2. This CDR3 has 17 amino acids. V was pared by 4 bases and J by 3 bases, with 10 bases of the junction left unmatched. Germline loops: CDR1 SEHNR, CDR2 FQNEAQ (reference sequence). The CDR3 loop is CASSSFERGGTTDTQYF. The DNA of the CDR3 is TGTGCCAGCAGCTCATTCGAGCGGGGGGGCACGACAGATACGCAGTATTTT. Using reference TRBV7-9 and TRBJ2-3 for the parts outside the CDR3, the full variable domain is DTGVSQNPRHKITKRGQNVTFRCDPISEHNRLYWYRQTLGQGPEFLTYFQNEAQLEKSRLLSDRFSAERPKGSFSTLEIQRTEQGDSAMYLCASSSFERGGTTDTQYFGPGTRLTVL.

This clonotype turned up a few times. The chain employs TRBV29-1 and TRBJ2-3; D is undetermined. The CDR3 is 17 amino acids. V dropped 4 bases and J dropped 1 base, with 21 bases sitting between them. CDR1 SQVTM and CDR2 ANQGSEA come from the germline V gene. The CDR3 reads CSVVRPRARKGTDTQYF. The CDR3 DNA is TGCAGCGTTGTACGGCCCCGGGCCAGAAAGGGCACAGATACGCAGTATTTT.

This sequence joins TRBV6-2 or TRBV6-3 and TRBJ2-6; 7 bases line up with TRBD1. V trimming: 6 bases; J trimming: 2 bases; junction bases outside the gene matches: 4. The CDR3 has 15 residues. Germline V lookup: CDR1 MNHEY, CDR2 SVGEGT. CDR3 coding DNA: TGTGCCAGCAGGATAACAGGGGCTGGGGCCAACGTCCTGACTTTC. Amino acids: CASRITGAGANVLTF.

This clonotype was seen a handful of times. The chain links TRBV10-3 to TRBJ2-2; D gene unclear. The V and J ends lost 3 bases and 4 bases respectively, with 0 bases between them. Germline-derived CDR1 and CDR2 are ENHRY and SYGVKD. The length of the CDR3 is 11 residues. The CDR3 sequence is CAISDTGELFF. The DNA for the CDR3 is TGTGCCATCAGTGACACCGGGGAGCTGTTTTTT.

This clonotype was observed a handful of times. CDR3 in amino acids: CASMAGLLETQYF. CDR3 DNA: TGTGCCAGCATGGCCGGCCTACTTGAGACCCAGTACTTC. The genes are TRBV2 and TRBJ2-5, with D unresolved. The CDR3 has 13 residues. With 7 bases removed from V and 5 bases from J, the gap between germline ends came to 14 bases. Germline V lookup: CDR1 SNHLY, CDR2 FYNNEI. Supplemented by reference TRBV2 and TRBJ2-5, the full variable domain reads EPEVTQTPSHQVTQMGQEVILRCVPISNHLYFYWYRQILGQKVEFLVSFYNNEISEKSEIFDDQFSVERPDGSNFTLKIRSTKLEDSAMYFCASMAGLLETQYFGPGTRLLVL.

The CDR3 DNA is TGCGCCAGCAGCCAAGTCGACGAGACCCAGTACTTC. Translation: CASSQVDETQYF. The chain combines TRBV4-3 with TRBJ2-1; D is unclear. TRBJ2-5 matches the DNA end more closely, so the J call is doubtful. The CDR3 has 12 amino acids. Germline assignment: CDR1 LGHNA and CDR2 YSLEER.

This chain uses TRBV7-2 with TRBJ2-2; 7 bases match TRBD2. Trimming cost V 6 bases and J 6 bases; bases outside gene matches: 13. The CDR3 consists of 16 residues. Germline CDR1 SGHTA, CDR2 FQGNSA. Here the CDR3 DNA reads TGTGCCAGCAGATTTTCGGGGGGAGGGAAATCCGGGGAGCTGTTTTTT. Its translation: CASRFSGGGKSGELFF.

In its sample, this clonotype was seen a few times. The rearrangement links TRBV14 to TRBJ2-5; 10 bases agree with TRBD2. Gene TRBJ2-1 matches the end of the DNA better, so the J call may be wrong. CDR3 length: 16 residues. Per germline, CDR1 SGHDN and CDR2 FVKESK. The CDR3 here is CASSPRGSGRYNEQFF. DNA for the CDR3: TGTGCCAGCAGCCCTAGGGGTAGCGGGAGGTACAATGAGCAGTTCTTC.

V gene TRBV20-1 combines with J gene TRBJ1-4, with D tentatively TRBD1 (5 bases). There are 11 residues in the CDR3. Looked up from germline, CDR1 is DFQATT and CDR2 is SNEGSKA (reference sequence). The V gene lost 5 bases and the J gene lost 11 bases, with 12 bases spanning the gap. CDR3: CSAGGVGKLFF. CDR3 coding DNA: TGCAGTGCTGGGGGAGTGGGGAAACTGTTTTTT.

In its sample, this clonotype was seen a few times. CDR3 loop: CATSRDMRGQETQYF. CDR3 nucleotides: TGTGCCACCAGCAGAGATATGAGGGGGCAAGAGACCCAGTACTTC. J is TRBJ2-5 and V is TRBV15; possible D gene TRBD1, 6 bases. Germline values: CDR1 LNHNV, CDR2 YYDKDF (reference sequence). The length of the CDR3 is 15 residues. The V and J ends lost 0 bases and 2 bases respectively, with 10 bases between them.

The gene calls are TRBV4-1 and TRBJ1-2, with 9 bases aligning to TRBD1. V trimming: 3 bases; J trimming: 7 bases; junction bases outside the gene matches: 9. From germline, CDR1 is MGHRA and CDR2 YSYEKL. The CDR3 runs 15 residues. The CDR3 nucleotides are TGCGCCAGCAGCCAGGCGGACAGGGGAGATTTTGGCTACACCTTC. As protein: CASSQADRGDFGYTF.

The chain uses TRBV20-1 and TRBJ2-5, with 11 bases identical to TRBD2. The tail of the sequence fits TRBJ2-1 better, so the J call may be wrong. CDR1 is DFQATT and CDR2 is SNEGSKA in the germline V gene (reference sequence). There are 15 residues in the CDR3. The CDR3 here is CSARRLAGMSDEQFF. As DNA, the CDR3 is TGCAGTGCTCGGCGACTAGCGGGAATGTCCGACGAGCAGTTCTTC.